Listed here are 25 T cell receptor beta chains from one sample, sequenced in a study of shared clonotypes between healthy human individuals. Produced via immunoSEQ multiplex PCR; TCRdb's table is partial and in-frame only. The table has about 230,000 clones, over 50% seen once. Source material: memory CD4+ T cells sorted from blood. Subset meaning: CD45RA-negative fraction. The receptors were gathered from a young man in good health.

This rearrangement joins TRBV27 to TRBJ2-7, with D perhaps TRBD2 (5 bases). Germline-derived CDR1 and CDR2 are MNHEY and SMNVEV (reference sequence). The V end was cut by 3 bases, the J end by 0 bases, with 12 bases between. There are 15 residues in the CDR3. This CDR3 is CASSLSGVLSYEQYF. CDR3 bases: TGTGCCAGCAGTTTGTCCGGGGTTCTCTCCTACGAGCAGTACTTC.

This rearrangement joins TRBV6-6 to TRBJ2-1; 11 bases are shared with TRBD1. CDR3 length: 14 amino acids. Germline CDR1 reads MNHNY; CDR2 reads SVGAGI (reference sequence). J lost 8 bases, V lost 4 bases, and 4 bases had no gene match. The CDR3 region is CASSSRTGGYEQFF. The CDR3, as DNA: TGTGCCAGCAGTTCGAGGACAGGGGGCTATGAGCAGTTCTTC.

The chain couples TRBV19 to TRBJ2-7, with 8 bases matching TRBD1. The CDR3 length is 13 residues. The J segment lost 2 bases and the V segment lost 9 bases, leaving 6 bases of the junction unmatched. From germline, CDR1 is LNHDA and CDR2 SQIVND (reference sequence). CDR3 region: CASPDRGAYEQYF. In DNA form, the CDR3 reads TGTGCCAGCCCAGACAGGGGAGCCTACGAGCAGTACTTC.

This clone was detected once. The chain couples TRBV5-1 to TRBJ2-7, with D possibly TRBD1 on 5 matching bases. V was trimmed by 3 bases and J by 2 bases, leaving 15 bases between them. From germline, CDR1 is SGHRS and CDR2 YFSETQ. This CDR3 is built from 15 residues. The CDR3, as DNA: TGCGCCAGCAGCTCCGGCTCGACAGTTACCTACGAGCAGTACTTC. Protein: CASSSGSTVTYEQYF. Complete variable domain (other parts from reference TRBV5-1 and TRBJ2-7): KAGVTQTPRYLIKTRGQQVTLSCSPISGHRSVSWYQQTPGQGLQFLFEYFSETQRNKGNFPGRFSGRQFSNSRSEMNVSTLELGDSALYLCASSSGSTVTYEQYFGPGTRLTVT.

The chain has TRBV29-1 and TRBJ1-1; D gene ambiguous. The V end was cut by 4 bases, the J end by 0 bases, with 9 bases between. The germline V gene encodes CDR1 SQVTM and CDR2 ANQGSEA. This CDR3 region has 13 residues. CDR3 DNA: TGCAGCGTTGCGTCGACAATGAACACTGAAGCTTTCTTT. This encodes CSVASTMNTEAFF.

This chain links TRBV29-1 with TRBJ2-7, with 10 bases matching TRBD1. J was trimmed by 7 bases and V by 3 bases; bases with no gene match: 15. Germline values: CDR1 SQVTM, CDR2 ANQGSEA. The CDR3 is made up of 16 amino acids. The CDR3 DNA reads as TGCAGCGTTGAGTTGGAAAAGGGGACAGGGGCCCTAGAGCAGTACTTC. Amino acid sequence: CSVELEKGTGALEQYF.

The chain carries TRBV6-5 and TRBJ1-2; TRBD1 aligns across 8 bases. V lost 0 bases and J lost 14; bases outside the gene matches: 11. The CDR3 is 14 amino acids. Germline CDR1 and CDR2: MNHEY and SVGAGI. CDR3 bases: TGTGCCAGCAGTTACTCTTTGGACAGGGTGGTTTGGACCTTC. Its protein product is CASSYSLDRVVWTF.

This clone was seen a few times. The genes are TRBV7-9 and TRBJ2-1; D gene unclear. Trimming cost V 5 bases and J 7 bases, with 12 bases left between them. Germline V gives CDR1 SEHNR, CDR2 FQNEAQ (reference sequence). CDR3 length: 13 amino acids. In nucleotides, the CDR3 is TGTGCCAGCAGCAGTCAGGCGCAGAATGAGCAGTTCTTC. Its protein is CASSSQAQNEQFF. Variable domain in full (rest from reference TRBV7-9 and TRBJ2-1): DTGVSQNPRHKITKRGQNVTFRCDPISEHNRLYWYRQTLGQGPEFLTYFQNEAQLEKSRLLSDRFSAERPKGSFSTLEIQRTEQGDSAMYLCASSSQAQNEQFFGPGTRLTVL.

CDR3 region: CASSLEEYAYNEQFF. The CDR3 DNA follows: TGTGCCAGCAGCTTGGAGGAGTATGCCTACAATGAGCAGTTCTTC. The chain combines TRBV5-6 with TRBJ2-1; no reliable D call. The germline V and J ends were trimmed by 0 bases and 2 bases, with 9 bases remaining between them. The CDR3 covers 15 residues. The germline gives CDR1 SGHDT, CDR2 YYEEEE.

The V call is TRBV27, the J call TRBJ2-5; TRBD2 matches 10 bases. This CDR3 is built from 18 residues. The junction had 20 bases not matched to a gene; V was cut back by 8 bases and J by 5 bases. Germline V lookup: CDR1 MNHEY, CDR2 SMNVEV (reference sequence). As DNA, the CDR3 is TGTGCCAGCCGCTCCTCAATGCTATCTAGCGGGGGCCGGGAGACCCAGTACTTC. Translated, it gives CASRSSMLSSGGRETQYF.

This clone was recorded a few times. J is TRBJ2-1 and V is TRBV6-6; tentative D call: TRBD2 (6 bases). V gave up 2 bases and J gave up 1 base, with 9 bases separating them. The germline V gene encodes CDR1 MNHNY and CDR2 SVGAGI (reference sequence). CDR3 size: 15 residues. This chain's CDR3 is CASSYLATSYNEQFF. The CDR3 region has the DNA TGTGCCAGCAGTTACCTAGCGACTTCCTACAATGAGCAGTTCTTC.

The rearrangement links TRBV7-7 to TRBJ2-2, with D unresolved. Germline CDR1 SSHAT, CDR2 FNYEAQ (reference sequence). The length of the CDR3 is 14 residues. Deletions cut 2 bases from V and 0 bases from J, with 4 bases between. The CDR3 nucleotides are TGTGCCAGCAGCTTATGGCCGAACACCGGGGAGCTGTTTTTT. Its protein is CASSLWPNTGELFF.

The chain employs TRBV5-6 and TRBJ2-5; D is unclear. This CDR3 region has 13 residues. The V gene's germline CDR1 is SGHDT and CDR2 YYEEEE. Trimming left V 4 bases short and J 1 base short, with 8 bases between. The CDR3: CASSSDRQETQYF. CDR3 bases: TGTGCCAGCAGCAGCGACCGCCAAGAGACCCAGTACTTC.

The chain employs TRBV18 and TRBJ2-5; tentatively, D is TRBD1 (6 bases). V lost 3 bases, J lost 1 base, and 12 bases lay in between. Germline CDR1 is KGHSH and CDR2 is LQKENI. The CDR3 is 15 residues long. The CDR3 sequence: CASSPRQASQETQYF. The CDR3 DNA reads TGTGCCAGCTCACCTCGACAGGCCAGCCAAGAGACCCAGTACTTC. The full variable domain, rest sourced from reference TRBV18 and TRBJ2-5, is NAGVMQNPRHLVRRRGQEARLRCSPMKGHSHVYWYRQLPEEGLKFMVYLQKENIIDESGMPKERFSAEFPKEGPSILRIQQVVRGDSAAYFCASSPRQASQETQYFGPGTRLLVL.

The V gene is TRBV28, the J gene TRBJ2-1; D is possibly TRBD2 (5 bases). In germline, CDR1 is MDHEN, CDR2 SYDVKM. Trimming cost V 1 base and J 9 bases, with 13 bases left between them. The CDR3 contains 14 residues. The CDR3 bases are TGTGCCAGCAGTTTATTCCGGGGTATCGGTGAGCAGTTCTTC. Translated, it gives CASSLFRGIGEQFF.

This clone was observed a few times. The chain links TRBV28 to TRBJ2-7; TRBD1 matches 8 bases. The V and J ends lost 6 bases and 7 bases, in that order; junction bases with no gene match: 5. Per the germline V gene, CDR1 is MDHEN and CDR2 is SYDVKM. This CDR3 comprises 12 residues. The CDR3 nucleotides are TGTGCCAGCAGGACAGGGGATTGGGAGCAGTACTTC. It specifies CASRTGDWEQYF.

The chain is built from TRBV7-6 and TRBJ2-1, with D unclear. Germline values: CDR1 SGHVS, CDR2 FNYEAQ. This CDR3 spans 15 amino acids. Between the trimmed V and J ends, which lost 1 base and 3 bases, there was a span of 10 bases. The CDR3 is CASSLGASNYNEQFF. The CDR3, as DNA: TGTGCCAGCAGCTTAGGAGCGTCGAACTACAATGAGCAGTTCTTC.

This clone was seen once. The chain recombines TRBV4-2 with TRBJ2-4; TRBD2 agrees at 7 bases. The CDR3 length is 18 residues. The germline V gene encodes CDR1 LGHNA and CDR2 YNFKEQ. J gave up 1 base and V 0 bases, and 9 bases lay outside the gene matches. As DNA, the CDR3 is TGTGCCAGCAGCCAAGATCATGGAGGACTAGGGGCCAAAAACATTCAGTACTTC. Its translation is CASSQDHGGLGAKNIQYF.

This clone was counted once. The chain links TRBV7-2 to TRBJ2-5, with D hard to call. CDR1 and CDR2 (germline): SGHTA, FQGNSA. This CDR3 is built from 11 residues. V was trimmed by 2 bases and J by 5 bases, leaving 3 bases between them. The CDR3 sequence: CASSLYETQYF. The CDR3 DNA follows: TGTGCCAGCAGCTTATATGAGACCCAGTACTTC.

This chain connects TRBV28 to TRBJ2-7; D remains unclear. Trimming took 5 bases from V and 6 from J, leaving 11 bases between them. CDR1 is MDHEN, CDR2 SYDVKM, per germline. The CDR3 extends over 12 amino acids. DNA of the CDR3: TGTGCCAGCAGTCAAGAAATATCCGAGCAGTACTTC. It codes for CASSQEISEQYF. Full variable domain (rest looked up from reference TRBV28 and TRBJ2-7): DVKVTQSSRYLVKRTGEKVFLECVQDMDHENMFWYRQDPGLGLRLIYFSYDVKMKEKGDIPEGYSVSREKKERFSLILESASTNQTSMYLCASSQEISEQYFGPGTRLTVT.

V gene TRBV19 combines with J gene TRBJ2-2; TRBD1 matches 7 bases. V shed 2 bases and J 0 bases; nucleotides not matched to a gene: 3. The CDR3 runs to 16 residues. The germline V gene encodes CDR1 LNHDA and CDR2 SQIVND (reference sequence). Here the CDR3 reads CASSIYRGANTGELFF. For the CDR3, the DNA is TGTGCCAGTAGTATATACAGGGGCGCGAACACCGGGGAGCTGTTTTTT.

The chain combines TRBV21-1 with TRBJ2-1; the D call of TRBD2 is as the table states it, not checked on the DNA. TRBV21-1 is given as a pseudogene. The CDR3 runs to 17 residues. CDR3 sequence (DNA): TGTGCCAGCAGCAAGGAGGGCAACGGGTGTACTTACAATGAGCAGTTCTTC. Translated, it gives CASSKEGNGCTYNEQFF.

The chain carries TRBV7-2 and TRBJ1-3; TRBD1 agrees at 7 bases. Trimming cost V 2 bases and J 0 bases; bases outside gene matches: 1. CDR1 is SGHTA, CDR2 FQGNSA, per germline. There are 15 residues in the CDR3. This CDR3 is CASSLRQGSGNTIYF. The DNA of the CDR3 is TGTGCCAGCAGCTTAAGACAGGGCTCTGGAAACACCATATATTTT.

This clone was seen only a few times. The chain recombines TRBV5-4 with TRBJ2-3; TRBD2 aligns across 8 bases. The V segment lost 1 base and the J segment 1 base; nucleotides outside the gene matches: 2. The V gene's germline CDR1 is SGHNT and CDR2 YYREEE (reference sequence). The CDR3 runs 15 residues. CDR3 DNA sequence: TGTGCCAGCAGCTTGCTCGGGAGGGGCACAGATACGCAGTATTTT. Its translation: CASSLLGRGTDTQYF. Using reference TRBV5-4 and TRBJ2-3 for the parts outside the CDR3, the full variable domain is ETGVTQSPTHLIKTRGQQVTLRCSSQSGHNTVSWYQQALGQGPQFIFQYYREEENGRGNFPPRFSGLQFPNYSSELNVNALELDDSALYLCASSLLGRGTDTQYFGPGTRLTVL.

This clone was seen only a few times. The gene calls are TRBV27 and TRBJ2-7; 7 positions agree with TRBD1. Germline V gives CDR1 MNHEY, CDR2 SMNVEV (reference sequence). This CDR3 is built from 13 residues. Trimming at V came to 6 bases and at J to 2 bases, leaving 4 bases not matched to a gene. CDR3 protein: CASSRGGTYEQYF. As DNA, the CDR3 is TGTGCCAGCAGCCGAGGGGGCACCTACGAGCAGTACTTC.